This T cell receptor (beta chain) was recorded in a study of blood T cell repertoires in COVID-19. Across the study: PBMCs, B-cell-depleted T cells, or T cells provided the cDNA or gDNA that made up the material.

Enrolled through a virtual design, the participants were between 18 and 89 years of age and came from approximately 25 US areas. Participants had their cohort set by participant-reported clinical history. Symptom resolution, clearance, or two negative PCRs marked the recovered donors of Cohort 3. Sequencing used immunoSEQ multiplex PCR; TCRdb keeps in-frame clones, though not all of them. The sample lists about 200,000 clones, 70% to 90% seen once, with over 0.95% in the top ten. Germline V CDR1 and CDR2: SGHNT, YYREEE (reference sequence). The CDR3 length is 18 residues. The junction had 8 bases not matched to a gene; V was cut back by 0 bases and J by 2 bases.

Sequenced sample: PBMCs or T cells enriched from blood (not recorded which). The V gene is TRBV5-4, the J gene TRBJ2-1; 10 positions agree with TRBD2. The sequence derives from a man aged 30 to 39 who had recovered from COVID-19. The CDR3 protein is CASSLGFSLAGPYNEQFF. Written as DNA, the CDR3 is TGTGCCAGCAGCTTGGGCTTCTCACTAGCGGGGCCCTACAATGAGCAGTTCTTC.